The clone carrying this T cell receptor (beta chain) was counted once. Its antigen remains unidentified. The source of the sample is a study of shared clonotypes between healthy human individuals. Regarding the study as a whole: Read depth was anticipated to influence clonotype sharing among donors.

The V gene's germline CDR1 is SQVTM and CDR2 ANQGSEA. The CDR3 totals 13 residues. V gave up 7 bases and J gave up 8 bases, with 18 bases separating them. Assay: immunoSEQ multiplex PCR; the TCRdb copy retains only in-frame clones and omits some. The data hold some 2 million clones, with around 95% observed a single time. The chain uses TRBV29-1 and TRBJ2-1; D is ambiguous. The receptor comes from a man between 18 and 29 years old in good health. The sequenced sample was naive CD4+ T cells sorted from blood. The subset is: CD45RA+ positively selected. CDR3 sequence (DNA): TGCAGCGCTCTGGAGTCCCGGTTGGATGAGCAGTTCTTC. This encodes CSALESRLDEQFF.